A single sample gave rise to the 10 T cell receptor beta chains below, sequenced in a study of blood T cell repertoires in COVID-19. Method: immunoSEQ multiplex PCR; TCRdb's copy keeps in-frame clones and lacks some. The sample lists 160,000 or so clones, more than 75% occurring once. The sample was PBMCs or T cells enriched from blood (not recorded which). All receptors derive from a human donor with acute COVID-19. The donor label of this sample is uncertain.

This chain links TRBV3-1 (or the pseudogene TRBV3-2) with TRBJ2-7; no firm D call. Trimming took off 3 bases at V and 2 bases at J, with 8 bases between the two ends. The CDR3 is made up of 13 amino acids. The germline gives CDR1 LGHDT, CDR2 YNNKEL (reference sequence). The CDR3 DNA reads as TGTGCCAGCAGCCAGGGCTCGGCCTACGAGCAGTACTTC. Encoded protein: CASSQGSAYEQYF.

The chain couples TRBV18 to TRBJ2-4; D gene unclear. V shed 5 bases and J shed 3 bases, with 14 bases lying between them. The CDR3 contains 15 residues. Germline CDR1 and CDR2: KGHSH and LQKENI. The CDR3 DNA reads TGTGCCAGCTCAGTCGCCGGGTTGGACAAAAACATTCAGTACTTC. It encodes CASSVAGLDKNIQYF.

V and J are TRBV24-1 and TRBJ2-2, with 7 bases identical to TRBD1. With V trimmed by 1 base and J by 2 bases, 6 bases remained unmatched. Germline CDR1 reads KGHDR; CDR2 reads SFDVKD. CDR3 size: 17 residues. CDR3 bases: TGTGCCACCAGTGATTTCTGGGGGACAGCTAACACCGGGGAGCTGTTTTTT. Residues: CATSDFWGTANTGELFF.

The rearrangement links TRBV5-8 to TRBJ2-7, with TRBD1 matching over 9 bases. Per the germline V gene, CDR1 is SGHTS and CDR2 is YDEGEE. The CDR3 loop spans 16 amino acids. The junction had 7 bases not matched to a gene; V was cut back by 2 bases and J by 1 base. CDR3 sequence reads: CASSLEATGGSYEQYF. CDR3 coding DNA: TGTGCCAGCAGCTTAGAAGCGACAGGGGGTTCCTACGAGCAGTACTTC.

The V gene is TRBV27, the J gene TRBJ2-7; D remains ambiguous. Trimming left V 3 bases short and J 0 bases short, with 12 bases between. Germline V CDR1 and CDR2: MNHEY, SMNVEV (reference sequence). The length of the CDR3 is 15 residues. The CDR3 loop reads CASSLKATHSYEQYF. Here the CDR3 DNA reads TGTGCCAGCAGTTTGAAAGCAACCCACTCCTACGAGCAGTACTTC.

The J gene is TRBJ1-3, the V gene TRBV4-2; 7 bases align to TRBD1. V shed 1 base and J 0 bases; nucleotides not matched to a gene: 6. The CDR3 sequence is 17 residues long. Germline CDR1 LGHNA, CDR2 YNFKEQ. The CDR3 protein is CASSQAGQVGSGNTIYF. As DNA, the CDR3 is TGTGCCAGCAGCCAAGCTGGACAGGTTGGCTCTGGAAACACCATATATTTT.

This chain joins TRBV4-2 and TRBJ1-5; D call uncertain. The CDR3 runs to 15 residues. Germline values: CDR1 LGHNA, CDR2 YNFKEQ. Between the trimmed V and J ends, which lost 5 bases and 6 bases, there was a span of 17 bases. CDR3 protein: CASSYDGERGQPQHF. The CDR3 DNA follows: TGTGCCAGCAGCTATGACGGGGAGCGGGGTCAGCCCCAGCATTTT.

This clone was observed once. The chain carries TRBV14 and TRBJ2-7; D may be TRBD2 (6 bases). Trimming shortened V by 4 bases and J by 3 bases, and 16 bases separated the two germline ends. The CDR3 consists of 15 residues. Germline V CDR1 and CDR2: SGHDN, FVKESK. In DNA form, the CDR3 reads TGTGCCAGCAGCCCGAGGGCGGGACTCGACTACGAGCAGTACTTC. Amino acids: CASSPRAGLDYEQYF.

This sequence joins TRBV11-2 and TRBJ2-1, with TRBD1 identical over 7 bases. Trimming cost V 1 base and J 12 bases; bases outside gene matches: 9. This CDR3 comprises 14 residues. CDR1 is SGHAT and CDR2 is FQNNGV in the germline V gene. Here the CDR3 reads CASSLVRGQQVQFF. For the CDR3, the DNA is TGTGCCAGCAGCTTAGTTAGGGGGCAACAGGTGCAGTTCTTC. Looking up the rest from reference TRBV11-2 and TRBJ2-1 gives the full variable domain: EAGVAQSPRYKIIEKRQSVAFWCNPISGHATLYWYQQILGQGPKLLIQFQNNGVVDDSQLPKDRFSAERLKGVDSTLKIQPAKLEDSAVYLCASSLVRGQQVQFFGPGTRLTVL.

The chain links TRBV7-8 to TRBJ2-7, with a weak D call TRBD1 (6 bases). V gave up 5 bases and J gave up 3 bases, with 8 bases separating them. The CDR3 is 12 residues long. In germline, CDR1 is SGHVS, CDR2 FQNEAQ. Here the CDR3 reads CASSQGHYEQYF. CDR3 coding DNA: TGTGCCAGCAGCCAGGGACACTACGAGCAGTACTTC.